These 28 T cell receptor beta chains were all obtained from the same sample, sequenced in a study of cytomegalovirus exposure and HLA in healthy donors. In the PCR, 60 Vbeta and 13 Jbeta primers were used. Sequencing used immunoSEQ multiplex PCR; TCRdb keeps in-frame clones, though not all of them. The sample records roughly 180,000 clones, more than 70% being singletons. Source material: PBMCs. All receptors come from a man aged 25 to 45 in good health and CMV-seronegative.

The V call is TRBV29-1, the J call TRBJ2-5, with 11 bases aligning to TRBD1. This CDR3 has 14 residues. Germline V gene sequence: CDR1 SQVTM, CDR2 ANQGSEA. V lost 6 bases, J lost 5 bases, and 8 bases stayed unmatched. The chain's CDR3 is CSVAGQGADETQYF. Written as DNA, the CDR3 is TGCAGCGTGGCTGGACAGGGGGCAGATGAGACCCAGTACTTC.

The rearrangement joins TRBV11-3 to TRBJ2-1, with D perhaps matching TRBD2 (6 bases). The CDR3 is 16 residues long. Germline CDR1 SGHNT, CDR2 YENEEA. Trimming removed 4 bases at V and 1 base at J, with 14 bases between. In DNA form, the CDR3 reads TGTGCCAGCAGCTCGGCACGGGCGGGGTCCTACAATGAGCAGTTCTTC. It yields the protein CASSSARAGSYNEQFF.

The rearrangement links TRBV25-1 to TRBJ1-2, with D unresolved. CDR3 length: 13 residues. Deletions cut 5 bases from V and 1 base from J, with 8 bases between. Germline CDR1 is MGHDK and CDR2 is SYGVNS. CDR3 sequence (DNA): TGTGCCAGCAGTTACGGACTTAACTATGGCTACACCTTC. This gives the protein CASSYGLNYGYTF.

The CDR3 region has the DNA TGTGCCAGCAGCTTAGGGGGGGAACGATGGAGTCAGCCCCAGCATTTT. It specifies CASSLGGERWSQPQHF. The J gene is TRBJ1-5, the V gene TRBV11-2; possibly TRBD1 for D (5 bases). CDR1 is SGHAT and CDR2 is FQNNGV in the germline V gene. The CDR3 has 16 amino acids. With 1 base removed from V and 6 bases from J, the gap between germline ends came to 16 bases.

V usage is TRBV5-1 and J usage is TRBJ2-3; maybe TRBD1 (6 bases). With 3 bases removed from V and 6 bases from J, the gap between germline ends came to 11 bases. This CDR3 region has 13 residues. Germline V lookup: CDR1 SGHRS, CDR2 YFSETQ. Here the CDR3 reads CASSSQGGDTQYF. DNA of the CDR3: TGCGCCAGCAGCTCACAGGGTGGGGATACGCAGTATTTT.

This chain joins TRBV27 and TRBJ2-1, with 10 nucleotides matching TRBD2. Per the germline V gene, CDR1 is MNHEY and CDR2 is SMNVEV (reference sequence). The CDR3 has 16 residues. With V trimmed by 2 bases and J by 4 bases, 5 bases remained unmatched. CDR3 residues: CASSLIPSGGYNEQFF. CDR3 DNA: TGTGCCAGCAGTTTAATTCCTAGCGGGGGATACAATGAGCAGTTCTTC.

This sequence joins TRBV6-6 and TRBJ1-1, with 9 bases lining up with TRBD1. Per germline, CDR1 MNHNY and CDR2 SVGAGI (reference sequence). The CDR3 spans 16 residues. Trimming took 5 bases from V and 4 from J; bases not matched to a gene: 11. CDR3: CASSGGQGWLSTEAFF. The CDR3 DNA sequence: TGTGCCAGCAGTGGCGGACAGGGGTGGTTGAGCACTGAAGCTTTCTTT.

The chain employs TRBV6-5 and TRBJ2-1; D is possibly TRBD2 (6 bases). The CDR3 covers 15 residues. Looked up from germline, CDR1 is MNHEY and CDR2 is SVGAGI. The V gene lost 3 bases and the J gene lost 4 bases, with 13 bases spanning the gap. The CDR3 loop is CASSYRSGFYNEQFF. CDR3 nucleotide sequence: TGTGCCAGCAGTTATCGTAGCGGCTTTTACAATGAGCAGTTCTTC.

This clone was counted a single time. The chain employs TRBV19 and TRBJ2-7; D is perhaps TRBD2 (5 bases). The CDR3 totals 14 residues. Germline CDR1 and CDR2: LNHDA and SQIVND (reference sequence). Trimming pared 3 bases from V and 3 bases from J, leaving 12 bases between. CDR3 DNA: TGTGCCAGTAGTATCACGTCGGGGTTCTACGAGCAGTACTTC. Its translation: CASSITSGFYEQYF.

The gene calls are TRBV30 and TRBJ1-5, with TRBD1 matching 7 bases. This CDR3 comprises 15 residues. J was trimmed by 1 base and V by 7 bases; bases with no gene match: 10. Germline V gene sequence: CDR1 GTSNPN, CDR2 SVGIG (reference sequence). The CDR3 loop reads CAYQRSGGSNQPQHF. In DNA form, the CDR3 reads TGTGCCTACCAACGGTCAGGGGGAAGCAATCAGCCCCAGCATTTT. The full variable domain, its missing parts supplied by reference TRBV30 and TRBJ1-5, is SQTIHQWPATLVQPVGSPLSLECTVEGTSNPNLYWYRQAAGRGLQLLFYSVGIGQISSEVPQNLSASRPQDRQFILSSKKLLLSDSGFYLCAYQRSGGSNQPQHFGDGTRLSIL.

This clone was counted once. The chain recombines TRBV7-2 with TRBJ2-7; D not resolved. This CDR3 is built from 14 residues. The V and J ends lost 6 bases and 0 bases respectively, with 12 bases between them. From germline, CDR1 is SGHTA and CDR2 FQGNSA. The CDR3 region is CASRKEERSYEQYF. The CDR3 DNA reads TGTGCCAGCAGAAAAGAAGAGCGCTCCTACGAGCAGTACTTC.

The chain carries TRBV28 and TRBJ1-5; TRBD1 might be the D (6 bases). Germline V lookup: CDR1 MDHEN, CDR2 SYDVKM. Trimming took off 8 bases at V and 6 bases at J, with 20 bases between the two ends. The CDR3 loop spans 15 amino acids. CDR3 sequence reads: CASRTSGASGQPQHF. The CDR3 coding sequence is TGTGCCAGCCGCACATCAGGGGCATCTGGTCAGCCCCAGCATTTT.

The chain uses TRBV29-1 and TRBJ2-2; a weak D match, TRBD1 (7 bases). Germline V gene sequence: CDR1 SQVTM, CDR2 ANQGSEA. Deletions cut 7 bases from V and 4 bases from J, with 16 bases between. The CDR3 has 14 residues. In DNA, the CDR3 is TGCAGCGCCAGGGGGGACAGCCGCACCGGGGAGCTGTTTTTT. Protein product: CSARGDSRTGELFF.

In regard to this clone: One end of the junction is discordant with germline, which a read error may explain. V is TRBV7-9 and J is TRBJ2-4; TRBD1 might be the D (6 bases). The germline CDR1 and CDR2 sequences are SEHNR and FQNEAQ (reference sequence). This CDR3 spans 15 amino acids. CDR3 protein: CSSSLTQGIKNIQYF. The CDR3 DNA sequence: TGTTCCAGCAGCTTAACTCAGGGGATAAAAAACATTCAGTACTTC.

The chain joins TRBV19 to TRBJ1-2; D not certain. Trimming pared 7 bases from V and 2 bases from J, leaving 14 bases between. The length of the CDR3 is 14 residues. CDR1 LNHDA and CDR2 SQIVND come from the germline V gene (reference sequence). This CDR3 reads CASTPERQNYGYTF. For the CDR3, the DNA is TGTGCCAGTACCCCGGAGCGGCAGAACTATGGCTACACCTTC.

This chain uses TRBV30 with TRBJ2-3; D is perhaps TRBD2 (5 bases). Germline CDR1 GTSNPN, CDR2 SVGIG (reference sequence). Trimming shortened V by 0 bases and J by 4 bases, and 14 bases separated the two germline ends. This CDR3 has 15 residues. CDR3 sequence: CAWSVRGHRADTQYF. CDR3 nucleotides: TGTGCCTGGAGTGTACGGGGTCATCGGGCAGATACGCAGTATTTT. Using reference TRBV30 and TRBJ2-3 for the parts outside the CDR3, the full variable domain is SQTIHQWPATLVQPVGSPLSLECTVEGTSNPNLYWYRQAAGRGLQLLFYSVGIGQISSEVPQNLSASRPQDRQFILSSKKLLLSDSGFYLCAWSVRGHRADTQYFGPGTRLTVL.

CDR3 protein: CASSEFWTGEEQYF. The DNA for the CDR3 is TGTGCCAGCAGTGAATTCTGGACAGGAGAGGAGCAGTACTTC. The V gene is TRBV25-1, the J gene TRBJ2-7; 7 bases fit TRBD1. V gave up 1 base and J gave up 7 bases; unmatched junction bases: 7. CDR1 is MGHDK and CDR2 is SYGVNS in the germline V gene. The CDR3 sequence is 14 residues long.

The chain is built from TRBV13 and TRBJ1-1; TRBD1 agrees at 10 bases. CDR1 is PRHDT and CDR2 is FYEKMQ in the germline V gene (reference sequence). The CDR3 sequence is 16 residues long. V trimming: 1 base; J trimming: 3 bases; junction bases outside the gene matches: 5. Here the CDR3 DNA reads TGTGCCAGCAGCTTAGTACGCGGGACAGGGGACACTGAAGCTTTCTTT. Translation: CASSLVRGTGDTEAFF.

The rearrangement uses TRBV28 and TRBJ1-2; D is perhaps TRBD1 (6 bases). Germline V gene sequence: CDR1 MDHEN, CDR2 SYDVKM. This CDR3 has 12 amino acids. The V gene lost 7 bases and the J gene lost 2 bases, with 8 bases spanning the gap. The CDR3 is CASTTGNYGYTF. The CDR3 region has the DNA TGTGCCAGCACGACAGGAAACTATGGCTACACCTTC.

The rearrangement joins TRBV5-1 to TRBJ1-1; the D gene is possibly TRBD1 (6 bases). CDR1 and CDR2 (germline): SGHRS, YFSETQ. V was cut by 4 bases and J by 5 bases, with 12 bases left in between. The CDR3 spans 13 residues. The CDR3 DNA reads TGCGCCAGCAGCCCAGCAGGGGTAACTGAAGCTTTCTTT. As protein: CASSPAGVTEAFF.

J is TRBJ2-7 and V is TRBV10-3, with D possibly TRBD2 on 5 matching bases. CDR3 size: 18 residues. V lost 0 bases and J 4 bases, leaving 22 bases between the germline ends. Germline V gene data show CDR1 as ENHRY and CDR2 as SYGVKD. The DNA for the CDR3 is TGTGCCATCAGTGAGTCGATCAGGAGGACCCAGCAAAATTACGAGCAGTACTTC. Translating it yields CAISESIRRTQQNYEQYF.

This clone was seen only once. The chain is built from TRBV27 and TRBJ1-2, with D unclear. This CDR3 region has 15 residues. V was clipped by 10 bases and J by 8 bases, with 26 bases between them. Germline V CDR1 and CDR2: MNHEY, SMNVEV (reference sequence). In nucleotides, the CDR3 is TGTGCCAACCCCGGACGGGGTGGTCATTTCATCGGCTACACCTTC. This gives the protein CANPGRGGHFIGYTF.

DNA for the CDR3: TGTGCCAGCAGCTTCTTAACTGGGGAGCTGTTTTTT. Translation: CASSFLTGELFF. The chain employs TRBV5-4 and TRBJ2-2; D ambiguous. CDR1 is SGHNT, CDR2 YYREEE, per germline (reference sequence). CDR3 length: 12 amino acids. The ends were cut back, 2 bases at V and 8 bases at J, with 7 bases in the middle.

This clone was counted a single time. CDR3 nucleotides: TGTGCCAGCAGCTACAGGGTTAGTACTGAAGCTTTCTTT. This sequence encodes CASSYRVSTEAFF. The J gene is TRBJ1-1, the V gene TRBV9; a weak D match, TRBD1 (6 bases). Germline values: CDR1 SGDLS, CDR2 YYNGEE. There are 13 residues in the CDR3. V was trimmed by 4 bases and J by 5 bases, leaving 12 bases between them. The full variable domain, rest sourced from reference TRBV9 and TRBJ1-1, is DSGVTQTPKHLITATGQRVTLRCSPRSGDLSVYWYQQSLDQGLQFLIQYYNGEERAKGNILERFSAQQFPDLHSELNLSSLELGDSALYFCASSYRVSTEAFFGQGTRLTVV.

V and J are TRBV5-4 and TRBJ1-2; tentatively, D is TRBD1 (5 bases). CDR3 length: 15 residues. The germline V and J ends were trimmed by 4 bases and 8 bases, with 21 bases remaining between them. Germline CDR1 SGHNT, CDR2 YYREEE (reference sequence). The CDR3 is CASSKQEGQGGGYTF. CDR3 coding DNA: TGTGCCAGCAGCAAACAGGAGGGCCAGGGTGGAGGCTACACCTTC.

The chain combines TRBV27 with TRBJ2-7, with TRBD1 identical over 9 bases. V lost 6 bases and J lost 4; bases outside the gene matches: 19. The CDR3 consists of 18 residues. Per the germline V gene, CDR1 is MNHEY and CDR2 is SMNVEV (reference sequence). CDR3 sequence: CASSLEPQGGTGFYEQYF. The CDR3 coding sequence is TGTGCCAGCAGCCTAGAGCCTCAGGGTGGGACAGGGTTTTACGAGCAGTACTTC.

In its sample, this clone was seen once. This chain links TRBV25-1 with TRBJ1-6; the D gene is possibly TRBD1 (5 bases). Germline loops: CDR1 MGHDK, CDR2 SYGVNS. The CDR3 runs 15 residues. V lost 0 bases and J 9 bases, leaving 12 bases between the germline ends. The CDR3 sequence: CASSEYAGFASPLHF. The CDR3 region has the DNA TGTGCCAGCAGTGAATATGCAGGGTTTGCTTCACCCCTCCACTTT. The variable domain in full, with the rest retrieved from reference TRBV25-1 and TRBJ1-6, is EADIYQTPRYLVIGTGKKITLECSQTMGHDKMYWYQQDPGMELHLIHYSYGVNSTEKGDLSSESTVSRIRTEHFPLTLESARPSHTSQYLCASSEYAGFASPLHFGNGTRLTVT.

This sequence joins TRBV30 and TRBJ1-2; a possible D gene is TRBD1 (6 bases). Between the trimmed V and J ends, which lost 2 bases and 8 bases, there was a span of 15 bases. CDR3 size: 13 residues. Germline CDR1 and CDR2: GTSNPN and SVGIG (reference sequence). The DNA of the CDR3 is TGTGCCTGGAGTAGTGGGGGCGAGGCGGGCTACACCTTC. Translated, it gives CAWSSGGEAGYTF.